This entry lists 19 T cell receptor beta chains sequenced from one sample in a study of control samples from healthy donors and cancer patients. Some clones are missing from TCRdb's copy, which holds only in-frame ones; the method was immunoSEQ multiplex PCR. Among approximately 94,000 clones listed, approximately 86% were seen once. Sequencing was done on a sample of blood. The receptors here all came from a woman between 45 and 60 years old in good health.

This clone was seen just once. This chain joins TRBV9 and TRBJ1-2; D perhaps matches TRBD1 (5 bases). The CDR3 consists of 14 residues. The germline V gene has CDR1 SGDLS and CDR2 YYNGEE. Trimming cost V 0 bases and J 2 bases, with 8 bases left between them. The CDR3 protein is CASSVEGRNYGYTF. Written as DNA, the CDR3 is TGTGCCAGCAGCGTAGAGGGGCGGAACTATGGCTACACCTTC.

The table lists this clone with a count of one. The chain links TRBV11-3 to TRBJ2-7; 7 nucleotides align to TRBD2. CDR3 length: 19 residues. The germline CDR1 and CDR2 sequences are SGHNT and YENEEA. V shed 1 base, J shed 1 base, and the junction held 16 bases outside the gene matches. The CDR3 spells CASSLGISFGGAGSYEQYF. The CDR3 DNA reads as TGTGCCAGCAGCTTAGGCATTTCGTTCGGGGGAGCGGGATCCTACGAGCAGTACTTC. The variable domain in full, completed from reference TRBV11-3 and TRBJ2-7, reads EAGVVQSPRYKIIEKKQPVAFWCNPISGHNTLYWYLQNLGQGPELLIRYENEEAVDDSQLPKDRFSAERLKGVDSTLKIQPAELGDSAVYLCASSLGISFGGAGSYEQYFGPGTRLTVT.

This chain links TRBV28 with TRBJ1-1, with D maybe TRBD1 (6 bases). The length of the CDR3 is 14 residues. Germline CDR1 MDHEN, CDR2 SYDVKM. The V end lost 4 bases, the J end lost 3 bases, and 12 bases lay between the germline ends. CDR3 in amino acids: CASSSPTGHTEAFF. As DNA, the CDR3 is TGTGCCAGCAGTTCACCGACAGGACACACTGAAGCTTTCTTT.

This sequence joins TRBV7-6 and TRBJ1-5; perhaps TRBD1 as D (5 bases). CDR3 length: 15 residues. From germline, CDR1 is SGHVS and CDR2 FNYEAQ. Trimming left V 1 base short and J 4 bases short, with 11 bases between. The CDR3 region has the DNA TGTGCCAGCAGCTTAGGCCGGGACCCAAATCAGCCCCAGCATTTT. Protein: CASSLGRDPNQPQHF.

Only one count was recorded for this clone. The rearrangement links TRBV10-3 to TRBJ2-1; 13 bases are a match to TRBD2. J was trimmed by 10 bases and V by 6 bases; bases with no gene match: 12. Germline V gene lookup returns CDR1 ENHRY and CDR2 SYGVKD. There are 16 residues in the CDR3. The CDR3 is CAISGTSGAGLGEQFF. The CDR3 DNA reads as TGTGCCATCAGCGGGACTAGCGGGGCCGGCCTCGGGGAGCAGTTCTTC.

This chain joins TRBV2 and TRBJ2-7; 9 nucleotides align to TRBD1. This CDR3 comprises 12 residues. V lost 7 bases to trimming and J lost 4 bases; unmatched junction nucleotides: 2. Germline V gene lookup returns CDR1 SNHLY and CDR2 FYNNEI. The CDR3 spells CASNGQGYEQYF. In nucleotides, the CDR3 is TGTGCCAGCAACGGACAGGGGTACGAGCAGTACTTC.

The J gene is TRBJ2-7, the V gene TRBV28, with D maybe TRBD1 (5 bases). The CDR3 loop spans 11 amino acids. CDR1 is MDHEN and CDR2 is SYDVKM in the germline V gene. V was cut by 6 bases and J by 4 bases, with 7 bases left in between. DNA for the CDR3: TGTGCCAGCAGAACAGGATACGAGCAGTACTTC. Protein product: CASRTGYEQYF.

The chain is built from TRBV24-1 and TRBJ2-7; a possible D gene is TRBD1 (7 bases). With 2 bases removed from V and 6 bases from J, the gap between germline ends came to 10 bases. The germline V gene encodes CDR1 KGHDR and CDR2 SFDVKD. The CDR3 is 13 amino acids. The CDR3 here is CATSDYQGGEQYF. For the CDR3, the DNA is TGTGCCACCAGTGATTACCAGGGGGGCGAGCAGTACTTC.

This chain joins TRBV4-2 and TRBJ1-5; possible D gene TRBD1, 5 bases. The CDR3 totals 13 residues. The germline V and J ends were trimmed by 5 bases and 5 bases, with 10 bases remaining between them. Per germline, CDR1 LGHNA and CDR2 YNFKEQ. The CDR3: CASSRVGDQPQHF. The CDR3 DNA is TGTGCCAGCAGCAGGGTGGGGGATCAGCCCCAGCATTTT.

This chain links TRBV29-1 with TRBJ2-3; TRBD1 aligns across 7 bases. J gave up 1 base and V 6 bases, and 4 bases lay outside the gene matches. The CDR3 has 13 amino acids. In germline, CDR1 is SQVTM, CDR2 ANQGSEA. As DNA, the CDR3 is TGCAGCGTCGACAGGGCCGGCACAGATACGCAGTATTTT. Residues: CSVDRAGTDTQYF.

The V call is TRBV11-3, the J call TRBJ1-6; D might be TRBD1 (5 bases). The CDR3 spans 14 residues. The germline CDR1 and CDR2 sequences are SGHNT and YENEEA. Trimming took 3 bases from V and 6 from J, leaving 9 bases between them. In DNA form, the CDR3 reads TGTGCCAGCAGCTTCACAGGAGTTAATTCACCCCTCCACTTT. It translates to CASSFTGVNSPLHF. The full variable domain, with the rest looked up from reference TRBV11-3 and TRBJ1-6, is EAGVVQSPRYKIIEKKQPVAFWCNPISGHNTLYWYLQNLGQGPELLIRYENEEAVDDSQLPKDRFSAERLKGVDSTLKIQPAELGDSAVYLCASSFTGVNSPLHFGNGTRLTVT.

V gene TRBV5-4 combines with J gene TRBJ2-2; D may match TRBD1 or TRBD2 (5 bases each). The germline gives CDR1 SGHNT, CDR2 YYREEE (reference sequence). This CDR3 contains 14 residues. The CDR3 spells CAFEGLKGTGELFF. The CDR3 DNA follows: TGTGCTTTCGAGGGGCTGAAGGGCACCGGGGAGCTGTTTTTT.

The V and J genes are TRBV18 and TRBJ1-4, with TRBD1 matching over 9 bases. V lost 7 bases to trimming and J lost 3 bases; unmatched junction nucleotides: 9. There are 16 residues in the CDR3. The germline V gene has CDR1 KGHSH and CDR2 LQKENI. The CDR3 DNA follows: TGTGCCAGCTACTCGGGACAGGGAAGATCTAATGAAAAACTGTTTTTT. This translates into CASYSGQGRSNEKLFF.

V and J are TRBV7-9 and TRBJ2-1; D perhaps matches TRBD1 (6 bases). The CDR3 runs 17 residues. CDR1 is SEHNR, CDR2 FQNEAQ, per germline (reference sequence). V was trimmed by 5 bases and J by 4 bases, leaving 21 bases between them. CDR3 protein: CASSPSTGLGSYNEQFF. The CDR3 DNA reads TGTGCCAGCAGCCCATCGACAGGCCTAGGATCTTACAATGAGCAGTTCTTC.

This clone appeared once. The chain recombines TRBV9 with TRBJ2-3, with 8 bases that match TRBD2. The J segment lost 1 base and the V segment lost 3 bases, leaving 4 bases of the junction unmatched. Germline lookup yields CDR1 SGDLS and CDR2 YYNGEE. There are 15 residues in the CDR3. The CDR3 DNA is TGTGCCAGCAGCGCCCGTAGCGGGGGCACAGATACGCAGTATTTT. Residues: CASSARSGGTDTQYF.

This chain links TRBV3-1 (or the pseudogene TRBV3-2) with TRBJ2-7; D may be TRBD2 (6 bases). Germline assignment: CDR1 LGHDT and CDR2 YNNKEL (reference sequence). The CDR3 is 14 amino acids. V lost 3 bases and J lost 5, with 14 bases in between. Written as DNA, the CDR3 is TGTGCCAGCAGCCAGTTAGGACTACCTAACGAGCAGTACTTC. This codes for CASSQLGLPNEQYF.

The chain combines TRBV11-2 with TRBJ2-1; D is possibly TRBD1 (6 bases). The CDR3 loop spans 13 amino acids. Per the germline V gene, CDR1 is SGHAT and CDR2 is FQNNGV. The V end lost 5 bases, the J end lost 11 bases, and 16 bases lay between the germline ends. For the CDR3, the DNA is TGTGCCAGCAGCCTCCAAAGGACAGATAAGCAGTTCTTC. Translating gives CASSLQRTDKQFF.

This chain joins TRBV6-5 and TRBJ2-3; 10 bases match TRBD2. Per the germline V gene, CDR1 is MNHEY and CDR2 is SVGAGI. The ends lost 2 bases at V and 3 bases at J; junction bases unmatched: 5. This CDR3 contains 16 residues. CDR3 nucleotide sequence: TGTGCCAGCAGTTACCAGCTAGCGGGAGCAACAGATACGCAGTATTTT. Its protein is CASSYQLAGATDTQYF.

The V call is TRBV5-6, the J call TRBJ1-1; D may be TRBD1 (5 bases). V shed 4 bases and J shed 0 bases, with 10 bases lying between them. The CDR3 covers 14 residues. Germline V gene data show CDR1 as SGHDT and CDR2 as YYEEEE. CDR3 residues: CASSGSGMNTEAFF. In DNA form, the CDR3 reads TGTGCCAGCAGCGGTTCAGGGATGAACACTGAAGCTTTCTTT. Full variable domain (missing parts from reference TRBV5-6 and TRBJ1-1): DAGVTQSPTHLIKTRGQQVTLRCSPKSGHDTVSWYQQALGQGPQFIFQYYEEEERQRGNFPDRFSGHQFPNYSSELNVNALLLGDSALYLCASSGSGMNTEAFFGQGTRLTVV.